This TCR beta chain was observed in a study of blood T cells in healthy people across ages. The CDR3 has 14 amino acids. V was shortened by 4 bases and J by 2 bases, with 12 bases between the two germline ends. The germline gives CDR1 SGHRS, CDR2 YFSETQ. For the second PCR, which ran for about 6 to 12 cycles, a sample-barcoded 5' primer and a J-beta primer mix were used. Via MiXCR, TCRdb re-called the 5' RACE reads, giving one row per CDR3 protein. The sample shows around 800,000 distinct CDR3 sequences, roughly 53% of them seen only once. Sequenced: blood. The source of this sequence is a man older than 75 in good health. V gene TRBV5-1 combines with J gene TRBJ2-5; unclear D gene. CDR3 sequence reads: CASSLSRRQETQYF. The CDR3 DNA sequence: TGCGCCAGCAGCCTCTCCCGTAGACAAGAGACCCAGTACTTC.